This TCR beta chain was sequenced for a study of regulatory T cells in long-lasting Graves disease. Assembly of TCR beta libraries relied on iRepertoire HTBI primers together with Arm-PCR of CDR3 regions. TCRdb reprocessed the multiplex PCR reads via MiXCR and lists one record per CDR3 protein. The sample carries approximately 350,000 distinct CDR3 sequences, about a sixth recorded once. Study-level findings and limits: TCR diversity was lower in persistent Graves' patients (versus newly diagnosed ones).

The CDR3 extends over 16 amino acids. Germline CDR1 reads SGHNT; CDR2 reads YENEEA. V lost 4 bases to trimming and J lost 6 bases; unmatched junction nucleotides: 9. This clonotype was counted at least ten times. Antigen unknown. The time point is: newly diagnosed GD, antithyroid drugs for less than 3 months. Extracted RNA from PBMCs served as the source of the TCR library. These data were also reused for a study on T cells in Graves' hyperthyroidism and ophthalmopathy. That paper adds: RT-PCR in the first round (using the HTBI primer set) targeted the TCR CDR3.

Sequencing used peripheral blood mononuclear cells (PBMCs), obtained at new diagnosis, from a patient treated with antithyroid drugs. The V call is TRBV11-3, the J call TRBJ2-3; 11 bases are shared with TRBD2. The source of this sequence is a man aged 35 to 55 with Graves disease. As DNA, the CDR3 is TGTGCCAGCAGCTCCAAAACTAGCGGGGGTCCGGATACGCAGTATTTT. Its protein product is CASSSKTSGGPDTQYF.